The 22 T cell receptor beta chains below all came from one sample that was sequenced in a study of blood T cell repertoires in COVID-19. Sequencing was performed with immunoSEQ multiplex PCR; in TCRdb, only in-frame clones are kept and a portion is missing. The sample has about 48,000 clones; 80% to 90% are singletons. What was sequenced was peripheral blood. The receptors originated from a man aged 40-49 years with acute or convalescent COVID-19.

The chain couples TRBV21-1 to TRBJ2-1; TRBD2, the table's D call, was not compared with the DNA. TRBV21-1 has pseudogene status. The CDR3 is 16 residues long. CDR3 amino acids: CASSKDRRGVYNEQFF. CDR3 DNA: TGTGCCAGCAGCAAAGACAGGCGGGGCGTCTACAATGAGCAGTTCTTC.

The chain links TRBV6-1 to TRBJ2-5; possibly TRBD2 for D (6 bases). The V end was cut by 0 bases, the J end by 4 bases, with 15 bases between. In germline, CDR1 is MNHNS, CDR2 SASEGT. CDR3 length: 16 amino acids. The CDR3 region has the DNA TGTGCCAGCAGTGAAGCAACGGCGGGGTTCTCAGAGACCCAGTACTTC. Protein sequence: CASSEATAGFSETQYF.

CDR3 residues: CASRGGGQHIQYF. The CDR3 region has the DNA TGTGCCAGTAGGGGCGGGGGGCAACACATTCAGTACTTC. V and J are TRBV19 and TRBJ2-4, with TRBD2 matching 8 bases. The trim removed 6 bases at V and 8 bases at J, leaving 6 bases unmatched. Germline V gene data show CDR1 as LNHDA and CDR2 as SQIVND (reference sequence). The CDR3 consists of 13 residues. Full variable domain (rest looked up from reference TRBV19 and TRBJ2-4): DGGITQSPKYLFRKEGQNVTLSCEQNLNHDAMYWYRQDPGQGLRLIYYSQIVNDFQKGDIAEGYSVSREKKESFPLTVTSAQKNPTAFYLCASRGGGQHIQYFGAGTRLSVL.

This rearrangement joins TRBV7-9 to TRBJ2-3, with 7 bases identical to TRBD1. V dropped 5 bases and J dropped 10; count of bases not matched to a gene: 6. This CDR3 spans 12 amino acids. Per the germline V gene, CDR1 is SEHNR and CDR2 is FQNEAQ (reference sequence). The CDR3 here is CASSPDRVPQYF. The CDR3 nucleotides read TGTGCCAGCAGCCCTGACAGGGTCCCGCAGTATTTT.

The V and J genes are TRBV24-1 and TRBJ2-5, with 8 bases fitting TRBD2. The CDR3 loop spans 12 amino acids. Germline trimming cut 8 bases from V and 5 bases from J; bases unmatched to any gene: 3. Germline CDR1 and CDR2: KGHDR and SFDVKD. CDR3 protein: CATKGGGETQYF. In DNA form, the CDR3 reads TGTGCCACCAAGGGCGGGGGGGAGACCCAGTACTTC.

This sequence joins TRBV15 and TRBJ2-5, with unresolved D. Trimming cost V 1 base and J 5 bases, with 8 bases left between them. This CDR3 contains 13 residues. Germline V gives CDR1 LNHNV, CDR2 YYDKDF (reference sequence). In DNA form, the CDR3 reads TGTGCCACCAGCAGAGTTCTCAGGGAGACCCAGTACTTC. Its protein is CATSRVLRETQYF.

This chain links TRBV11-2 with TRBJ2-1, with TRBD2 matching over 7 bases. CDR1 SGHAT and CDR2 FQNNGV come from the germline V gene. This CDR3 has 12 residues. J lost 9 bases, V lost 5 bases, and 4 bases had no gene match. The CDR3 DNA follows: TGTGCCAGCAGCATTTTAGCGGGTGAGCAGTTCTTC. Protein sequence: CASSILAGEQFF.

The CDR3 DNA is TGTGCCAGCAGTCAGAGACAGGGAACCCTTCAGCCCCAGCATTTT. Amino acids: CASSQRQGTLQPQHF. The chain uses TRBV6-5 and TRBJ1-5; the match to TRBD1 covers 7 bases. The germline gives CDR1 MNHEY, CDR2 SVGAGI. The junction had 10 bases not matched to a gene; V was cut back by 5 bases and J by 6 bases. CDR3 length: 15 amino acids.

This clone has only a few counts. DNA for the CDR3: TGTGCCATCAGTGGGCAACAGGGGGCTGGGGCCAACGTCCTGACTTTC. Translation: CAISGQQGAGANVLTF. The chain couples TRBV10-3 to TRBJ2-6; TRBD1 aligns across 8 bases. The V and J ends lost 4 bases and 2 bases, in that order; junction bases with no gene match: 4. The CDR3 covers 16 residues. From germline, CDR1 is ENHRY and CDR2 SYGVKD.

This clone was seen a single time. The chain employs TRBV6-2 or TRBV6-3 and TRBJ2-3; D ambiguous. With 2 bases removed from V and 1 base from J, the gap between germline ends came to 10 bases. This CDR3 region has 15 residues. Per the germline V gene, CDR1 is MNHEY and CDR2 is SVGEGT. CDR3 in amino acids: CASSYRGPGTDTQYF. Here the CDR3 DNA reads TGTGCCAGCAGTTACCGTGGGCCGGGCACAGATACGCAGTATTTT.

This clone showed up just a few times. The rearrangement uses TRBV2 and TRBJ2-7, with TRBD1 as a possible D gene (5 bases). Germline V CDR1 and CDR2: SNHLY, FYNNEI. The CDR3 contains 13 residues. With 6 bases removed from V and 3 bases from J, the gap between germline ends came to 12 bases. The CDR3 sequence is CASSVPGIYEQYF. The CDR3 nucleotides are TGTGCCAGCAGCGTTCCAGGGATCTACGAGCAGTACTTC.

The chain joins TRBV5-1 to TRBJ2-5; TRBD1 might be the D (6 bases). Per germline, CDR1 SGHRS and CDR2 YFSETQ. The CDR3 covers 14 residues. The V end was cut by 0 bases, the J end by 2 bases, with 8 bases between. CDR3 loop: CASSLAGQQETQYF. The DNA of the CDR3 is TGCGCCAGCAGCTTGGCTGGACAGCAAGAGACCCAGTACTTC.

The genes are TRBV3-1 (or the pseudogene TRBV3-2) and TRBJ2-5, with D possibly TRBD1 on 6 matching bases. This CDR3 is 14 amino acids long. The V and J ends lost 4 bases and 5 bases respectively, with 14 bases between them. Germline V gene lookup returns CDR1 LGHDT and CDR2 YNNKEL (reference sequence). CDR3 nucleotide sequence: TGTGCCAGCAGCCTTCTAGGGGGAAGGGAGACCCAGTACTTC. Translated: CASSLLGGRETQYF.

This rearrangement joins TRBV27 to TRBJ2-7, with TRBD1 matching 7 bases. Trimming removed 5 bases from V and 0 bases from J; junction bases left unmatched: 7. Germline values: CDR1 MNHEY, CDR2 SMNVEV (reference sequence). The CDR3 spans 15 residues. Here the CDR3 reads CASSRGPRSSYEQYF. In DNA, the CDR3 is TGTGCCAGCAGTAGGGGGCCAAGGAGCTCCTACGAGCAGTACTTC.

The chain's CDR3 is CASSLELAGGVNEQFF. CDR3 DNA: TGTGCCAGCTCACTCGAACTAGCGGGGGGTGTTAATGAGCAGTTCTTC. The gene calls are TRBV18 and TRBJ2-1, with 12 bases matching TRBD2. The CDR3 totals 16 residues. CDR1 and CDR2 (germline): KGHSH, LQKENI. Losses at the gene ends were 4 bases for V and 7 bases for J; bases not matched to a gene: 8.

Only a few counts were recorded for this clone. CDR3 DNA: TGTGCCAGTAGTCGGGGGGTTGGCTACGAGCAGTACTTC. Protein product: CASSRGVGYEQYF. The chain couples TRBV19 to TRBJ2-7, with TRBD2 identical over 7 bases. V shed 5 bases and J 3 bases; nucleotides not matched to a gene: 4. CDR1 LNHDA and CDR2 SQIVND come from the germline V gene (reference sequence). This CDR3 is built from 13 residues.

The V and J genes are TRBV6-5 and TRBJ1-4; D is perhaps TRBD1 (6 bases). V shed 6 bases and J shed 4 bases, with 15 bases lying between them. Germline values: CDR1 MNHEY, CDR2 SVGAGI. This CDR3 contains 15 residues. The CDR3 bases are TGTGCCAGCAGGGGAACAGGGTTGGGTAATGAAAAACTGTTTTTT. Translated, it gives CASRGTGLGNEKLFF.

CDR3 residues: CASSAWDLRETQYF. Here the CDR3 DNA reads TGTGCCAGTAGTGCCTGGGACTTACGAGAGACCCAGTACTTC. The genes are TRBV19 and TRBJ2-5; D might be TRBD2 (6 bases). The CDR3 length is 14 residues. The V and J ends lost 5 bases and 4 bases respectively, with 14 bases between them. From germline, CDR1 is LNHDA and CDR2 SQIVND (reference sequence).

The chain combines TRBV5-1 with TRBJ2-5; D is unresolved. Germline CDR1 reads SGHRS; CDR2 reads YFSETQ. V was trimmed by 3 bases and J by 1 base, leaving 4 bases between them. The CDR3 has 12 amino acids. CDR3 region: CASSSGQETQYF. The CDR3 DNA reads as TGCGCCAGCAGCTCGGGCCAAGAGACCCAGTACTTC.

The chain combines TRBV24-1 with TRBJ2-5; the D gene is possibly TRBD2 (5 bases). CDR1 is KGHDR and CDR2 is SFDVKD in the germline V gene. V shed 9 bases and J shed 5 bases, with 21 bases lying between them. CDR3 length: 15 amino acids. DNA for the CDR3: TGTGCCACCGGCTCGCAACGGGGAGTCGGGGAGACCCAGTACTTC. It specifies CATGSQRGVGETQYF.

The CDR3 nucleotides are TGTGCCAGCAGTTCCCGACAGCTGAGCACAGATACGCAGTATTTT. It specifies CASSSRQLSTDTQYF. The J gene is TRBJ2-3, the V gene TRBV6-5; the D gene is possibly TRBD1 (5 bases). V lost 4 bases to trimming and J lost 0 bases, with 11 bases between them. The CDR3 spans 15 residues. The germline V gene encodes CDR1 MNHEY and CDR2 SVGAGI.

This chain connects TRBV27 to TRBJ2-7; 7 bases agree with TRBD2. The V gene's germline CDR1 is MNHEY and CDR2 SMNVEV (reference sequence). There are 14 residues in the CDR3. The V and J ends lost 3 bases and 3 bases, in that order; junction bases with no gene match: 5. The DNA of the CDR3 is TGTGCCAGCAGTTTTTACGGCGGGGGCTACGAGCAGTACTTC. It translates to CASSFYGGGYEQYF.